The 22 T cell receptor beta chains below all came from one sample that was sequenced in a study of control samples from healthy donors and cancer patients. Clones were sequenced by immunoSEQ multiplex PCR, and TCRdb holds only the in-frame ones, with some missing. This sample has about 12,000 clones, with roughly 94% found just once. The sample taken for sequencing was PBMCs. These receptors all stem from a man aged 70-80 years with head and neck cancer.

A single count supports this clone. The chain employs TRBV11-2 and TRBJ2-1; D remains unclear. The V and J ends lost 1 base and 3 bases respectively, with 7 bases between them. Germline V gene data show CDR1 as SGHAT and CDR2 as FQNNGV. The CDR3 runs to 14 residues. The CDR3, as DNA: TGTGCCAGCAGCTTAGGGACGGACTACAATGAGCAGTTCTTC. Encoded protein: CASSLGTDYNEQFF.

The chain employs TRBV9 and TRBJ2-5, with D uncertain. CDR1 is SGDLS and CDR2 is YYNGEE in the germline V gene. This CDR3 has 14 residues. Trimming cost V 0 bases and J 1 base, with 7 bases left between them. The DNA of the CDR3 is TGTGCCAGCAGCGTAGCTTGGGGCCAAGAGACCCAGTACTTC. Translation: CASSVAWGQETQYF.

The gene calls are TRBV29-1 and TRBJ2-2; the D gene is possibly TRBD2 (7 bases). The germline gives CDR1 SQVTM, CDR2 ANQGSEA. V was trimmed by 3 bases and J by 6 bases, leaving 20 bases between them. The CDR3 length is 16 residues. This CDR3 reads CSVDGVGGGSPGELFF. CDR3 coding DNA: TGCAGCGTTGACGGGGTAGGGGGGGGCTCCCCCGGGGAGCTGTTTTTT.

The chain is built from TRBV5-1 and TRBJ1-3; 7 nucleotides line up with TRBD1. V gave up 4 bases and J gave up 0 bases; unmatched junction bases: 10. Germline assignment: CDR1 SGHRS and CDR2 YFSETQ. The CDR3 runs to 17 residues. CDR3 in amino acids: CASSPQGIGLSGNTIYF. In DNA form, the CDR3 reads TGCGCCAGCAGCCCACAGGGGATCGGCCTCTCTGGAAACACCATATATTTT.

This chain joins TRBV2 and TRBJ2-5; D could derive from TRBD1 or TRBD2 (5 bases each). This CDR3 has 10 residues. CDR1 and CDR2 (germline): SNHLY, FYNNEI. V shed 4 bases and J shed 10 bases, with 7 bases lying between them. The CDR3 region is CASSVGVQYF. Here the CDR3 DNA reads TGTGCCAGCAGTGTGGGGGTCCAGTACTTC.

The gene calls are TRBV6-2 or TRBV6-3 and TRBJ2-1; 11 bases are a match to TRBD1. CDR1 is MNHEY and CDR2 is SVGEGT in the germline V gene. With 6 bases clipped from V and 1 base from J, the junction kept 8 bases outside the gene matches. The CDR3 covers 17 residues. The CDR3 DNA is TGTGCCAGCAGCTTGGGGACAGGGGGTGTATCCTACAATGAGCAGTTCTTC. This translates into CASSLGTGGVSYNEQFF.

J is TRBJ2-3 and V is TRBV28; D may be TRBD2 (6 bases). CDR3 length: 15 amino acids. Between the trimmed V and J ends, which lost 6 bases and 2 bases, there was a span of 15 bases. CDR1 is MDHEN, CDR2 SYDVKM, per germline. CDR3 sequence (DNA): TGTGCCAGCAGATGGGGCGGCGGGATCACAGATACGCAGTATTTT. It codes for CASRWGGGITDTQYF.

In its sample, this clone was seen a few times. The chain links TRBV7-9 to TRBJ1-2; the match to TRBD1 covers 7 bases. This CDR3 contains 13 residues. From germline, CDR1 is SEHNR and CDR2 FQNEAQ (reference sequence). V was clipped by 11 bases and J by 2 bases; unmatched bases: 8. The CDR3 DNA follows: TGTGCCGGCGCACAGGGGAACAACTATGGCTACACCTTC. It yields the protein CAGAQGNNYGYTF. Based on the CDR3 plus reference TRBV7-9 and TRBJ1-2, the full variable domain is DTGVSQNPRHKITKRGQNVTFRCDPISEHNRLYWYRQTLGQGPEFLTYFQNEAQLEKSRLLSDRFSAERPKGSFSTLEIQRTEQGDSAMYLCAGAQGNNYGYTFGSGTRLTVV.

The chain uses TRBV10-3 and TRBJ1-1; TRBD1 aligns across 7 bases. Germline V gene data show CDR1 as ENHRY and CDR2 as SYGVKD. The length of the CDR3 is 16 residues. V trimming: 5 bases; J trimming: 0 bases; junction bases outside the gene matches: 9. CDR3 protein: CAISKGQALLNTEAFF. CDR3 sequence (DNA): TGTGCCATCAGTAAAGGACAGGCGCTTTTGAACACTGAAGCTTTCTTT.

The rearrangement links TRBV28 to TRBJ1-1; D remains unclear. With 3 bases removed from V and 11 bases from J, the gap between germline ends came to 13 bases. Germline V gene sequence: CDR1 MDHEN, CDR2 SYDVKM. The CDR3 consists of 12 residues. The CDR3 nucleotides read TGTGCCAGCAGTTTCTCTCCCGATCTGGCTTTCTTT. Protein sequence: CASSFSPDLAFF.

The rearrangement joins TRBV3-1 (or the pseudogene TRBV3-2) to TRBJ1-2; TRBD1 might be the D (6 bases). Trimming took off 5 bases at V and 7 bases at J, with 14 bases between the two ends. The CDR3 extends over 13 amino acids. Germline V CDR1 and CDR2: LGHDT, YNNKEL (reference sequence). DNA for the CDR3: TGTGCCAGCAGCGAAGGGGGTGGGGTTGGCTACACCTTC. Translating gives CASSEGGGVGYTF.

V and J are TRBV5-5 and TRBJ2-7, with D perhaps matching TRBD1 (6 bases). Germline V lookup: CDR1 SGHKS, CDR2 YYEKEE (reference sequence). The length of the CDR3 is 13 residues. Trimming shortened V by 6 bases and J by 6 bases, and 16 bases separated the two germline ends. The CDR3 DNA reads TGTGCCAGCACCCCTTGGGGACAACCCGAGCAGTACTTC. Protein product: CASTPWGQPEQYF.

The DNA of the CDR3 is TGTGCCAGCAGCCTAAGCGGGAACACCGGGGAGCTGTTTTTT. Its protein is CASSLSGNTGELFF. V and J are TRBV7-2 and TRBJ2-2, with a tentative D call TRBD2 (5 bases). Germline CDR1 is SGHTA and CDR2 is FQGNSA. V was clipped by 5 bases and J by 1 base, with 8 bases between them. This CDR3 comprises 14 residues.

V is TRBV6-5 and J is TRBJ1-1; a possible D gene is TRBD1 (5 bases). V was trimmed by 7 bases and J by 2 bases, leaving 11 bases between them. CDR3 size: 13 residues. Per germline, CDR1 MNHEY and CDR2 SVGAGI. The CDR3 DNA sequence: TGTGCCAGCACCCAGGGAGGCAACACTGAAGCTTTCTTT. Its translation is CASTQGGNTEAFF.

The rearrangement uses TRBV4-1 and TRBJ1-4, with TRBD1 as a possible D gene (5 bases). Germline CDR1 MGHRA, CDR2 YSYEKL. The CDR3 covers 15 residues. V lost 0 bases to trimming and J lost 5 bases, with 10 bases between them. Here the CDR3 reads CASSQEGRENEKLFF. The CDR3 DNA reads as TGCGCCAGCAGCCAAGAGGGCAGGGAAAATGAAAAACTGTTTTTT.

On this clone itself: Other DNA sequences in this sample translate to the same CDR3. CDR3 coding DNA: TGTGCCAGCAGGCCCCGGGAGACCGGGGAGCTGTTTTTT. It encodes CASRPRETGELFF. The rearrangement links TRBV6-5 to TRBJ2-2, with a possible D match to TRBD2 (6 bases). Germline CDR1 and CDR2: MNHEY and SVGAGI. Trimming cost V 6 bases and J 5 bases, with 10 bases left between them. CDR3 size: 13 residues.

The chain uses TRBV6-6 and TRBJ2-3; 8 bases agree with TRBD1. This CDR3 is built from 16 residues. Germline V gives CDR1 MNHNY, CDR2 SVGAGI (reference sequence). With 5 bases clipped from V and 10 bases from J, the junction kept 17 bases outside the gene matches. Written as DNA, the CDR3 is TGTGCCAGCAGTACCTACCTCAGGGGGCAGGGAGGTCCGCAGTATTTT. This codes for CASSTYLRGQGGPQYF.

V gene TRBV11-2 combines with J gene TRBJ1-4; 7 bases fit TRBD1. Germline values: CDR1 SGHAT, CDR2 FQNNGV. V gave up 5 bases and J gave up 6 bases; unmatched junction bases: 12. The CDR3 totals 16 residues. The CDR3 nucleotides read TGTGCCAGCAGCAGGCGCGTTCAGGGGGGGGATGAAAAACTGTTTTTT. It translates to CASSRRVQGGDEKLFF.

Here the CDR3 reads CASSLQSQGSPLHF. DNA for the CDR3: TGTGCCAGCAGCTTACAGAGCCAAGGGTCACCCCTCCACTTT. V gene TRBV5-5 combines with J gene TRBJ1-6; no reliable D call. This CDR3 is 14 amino acids long. The germline V gene encodes CDR1 SGHKS and CDR2 YYEKEE (reference sequence). The V end lost 2 bases, the J end lost 10 bases, and 13 bases lay between the germline ends.

Note on this clone: One junction end does not reproduce the germline sequence, and a read error may be involved. The rearrangement joins TRBV27 to TRBJ2-5; 7 bases align to TRBD2. Per the germline V gene, CDR1 is MNHEY and CDR2 is SMNVEV (reference sequence). This CDR3 has 11 residues. The CDR3: CAGRAGETQYF. As DNA, the CDR3 is TGTGCCGGCAGAGCGGGGGAGACCCAGTACTTC.

V and J are TRBV24-1 and TRBJ2-2; 7 nucleotides line up with TRBD1. The germline gives CDR1 KGHDR, CDR2 SFDVKD. This CDR3 is built from 14 residues. Trimming removed 9 bases from V and 5 bases from J; junction bases left unmatched: 8. The CDR3 region is CATGSGQSTGELFF. The CDR3 DNA follows: TGTGCCACCGGATCGGGACAGTCAACCGGGGAGCTGTTTTTT.

The chain is built from TRBV7-9 and TRBJ1-1; no definite D call. Between the trimmed V and J ends, which lost 0 bases and 1 base, there was a span of 3 bases. Germline V lookup: CDR1 SEHNR, CDR2 FQNEAQ (reference sequence). The CDR3 loop spans 13 amino acids. As DNA, the CDR3 is TGTGCCAGCAGCTTAGCCGAGAACACTGAAGCTTTCTTT. Its protein is CASSLAENTEAFF.